The text below deals with one T cell receptor beta chain. There is no known antigen for this receptor. There are no base qualities to consult, and no much larger clone falls within one base. The data stem from a study of T cell changes during pregnancy in multiple sclerosis (dated by TCRdb to between 2018 and 2020). The study in broad terms: Changes in the T cell repertoire over the course of pregnancy were examined in this study in women with multiple sclerosis.

Receptor libraries were prepared by the immunoSEQ multiplex PCR assay. Drawn from immuneACCESS, this table holds only the in-frame rearrangements with V and J called that TCRdb kept. Clones are partly lost; checked studies trace under half to an unresolved V gene and leave the rest unexplained. This sample comprises tens of thousands of clones, 90% to 95% of them detected only once. Of the sample, 2.5% falls within the top ten clones. V lost 4 bases and J lost 0 bases; the stretch between them is 7 bases long. As encoded in the germline V gene, CDR1 is MNHNS while CDR2 is SASEGT. From its cysteine to its phenylalanine, the CDR3 spans 15 amino acids. The sequence is cut down to CDR3 DNA, 45 bases in frame from base 1.

This chain is built from TRBV6-1 and TRBJ2-6, with the D gene uncertain. The sequence was obtained from a female donor with multiple sclerosis, enrolled in a pregnancy study. Sequenced material: peripheral blood, taken in the second trimester of pregnancy. The CDR3: CASSAQRSGANVLTF. The DNA sequence reads TGTGCCAGCAGTGCTCAGCGCTCTGGGGCCAACGTCCTGACTTTC.